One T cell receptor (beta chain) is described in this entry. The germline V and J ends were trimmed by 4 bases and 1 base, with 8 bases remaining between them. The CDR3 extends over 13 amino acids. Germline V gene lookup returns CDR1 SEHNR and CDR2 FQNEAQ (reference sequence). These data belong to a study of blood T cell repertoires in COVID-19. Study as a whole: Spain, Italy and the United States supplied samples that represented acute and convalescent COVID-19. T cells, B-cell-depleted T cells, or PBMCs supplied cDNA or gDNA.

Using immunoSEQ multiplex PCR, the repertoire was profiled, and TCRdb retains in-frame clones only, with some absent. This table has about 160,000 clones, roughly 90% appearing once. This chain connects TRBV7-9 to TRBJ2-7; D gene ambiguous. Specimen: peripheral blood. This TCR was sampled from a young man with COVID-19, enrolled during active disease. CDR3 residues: CASSWQASYEQYF. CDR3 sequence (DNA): TGTGCCAGCAGCTGGCAGGCTTCCTACGAGCAGTACTTC.